The sequence of this TCR beta chain was determined in a study of T cell changes during pregnancy in multiple sclerosis. The CDR3 length is 14 residues. Trimming pared 0 bases from V and 9 bases from J, leaving 12 bases between. Germline V gene data show CDR1 as LGHNA and CDR2 as YSLEER. This table comes from immunoSEQ multiplex PCR, and its TCRdb copy is limited to in-frame clones, with some not included. The sample has tens of thousands of clones, 90% to 95% seen once. The material was CD8+ T cells from peripheral blood mononuclear cells, obtained in the third trimester of pregnancy. The rearrangement uses TRBV4-3 and TRBJ2-1; no clear D gene. This sequence originates from a female donor with multiple sclerosis, enrolled in a pregnancy study. The CDR3 loop is CASSQELDSPEQFF. Written as DNA, the CDR3 is TGCGCCAGCAGCCAAGAACTGGATAGCCCTGAGCAGTTCTTC.